This T cell receptor (beta chain) came from a study of T cell changes during pregnancy in multiple sclerosis. V lost 6 bases, J lost 7 bases, and 13 bases stayed unmatched. Germline-derived CDR1 and CDR2 are SGHRS and YFSETQ. The CDR3 is 15 residues long. Measured with immunoSEQ multiplex PCR; TCRdb has only the in-frame clones, and not every one. The sample yields around 100,000 clones, approximately 91% seen once. The clonotype was recovered from a female donor with multiple sclerosis, enrolled in a pregnancy study. Here the sequenced sample was peripheral blood, taken after pregnancy. The chain recombines TRBV5-1 with TRBJ1-1, with 9 positions matching TRBD1. Here the CDR3 DNA reads TGCGCCAGCACCCGCCGGGAGACAGGGGGGGGTGAAGCTTTCTTT. This encodes CASTRRETGGGEAFF.